This is a list of T cell receptor beta chains from one sample in a study of CD4 T cells in relation to SARS-CoV-2 and coronaviruses. Which antigens these TCRs recognize remains unknown. Sequenced by immunoSEQ multiplex PCR; TCRdb stores in-frame clones only, minus some. The profile shows about 22,000 clones, 72% of them singletons. Sequencing was done on a sample of CD4+ T cells from PBMCs, cultured in vitro. Source of these receptors: a human donor in good health. Each CDR3 is given without its conserved first and last residue. A D gene is named only where the DNA matches it firmly.

V	J	D	CDR3
TRBV29-1	TRBJ2-7	NA	SGGVTAGRQY
TRBV10-3	TRBJ1-5	NA	AIGGGAGQPQH
TRBV19	TRBJ2-7	NA	ASSRGPPKGSYEQY
TRBV13	TRBJ2-1	NA	ASSRTGGTHEQF
TRBV4-1	TRBJ1-1	TRBD1	ASSQEPRGLKAF
TRBV5-1	TRBJ2-3	TRBD2	ASSLGASGRTDTQY
TRBV18	TRBJ2-3	NA	ASSPPNSGSADTQY
TRBV5-1	TRBJ2-5	NA	ASSEGDQETQY
TRBV7-9	TRBJ2-3	NA	ASTDTQTVTQY
TRBV12-3/TRBV12-4	TRBJ2-5	NA	ASSFFDRETQY
TRBV21-1	TRBJ1-6	NA	ASSKRKDSPLH
TRBV3-1/TRBV3-2	TRBJ2-7	TRBD1	ASSPEPGQGFGEQY
TRBV23-1	TRBJ2-7	NA	ASSQSVNPSSYEQY
TRBV29-1	TRBJ2-6	NA	SVPVRSGANVLT
TRBV30	TRBJ2-3	NA	AWSVLLFTDTQY
TRBV5-4	TRBJ2-1	TRBD2	ASIGTSGSWGREQF
TRBV11-2	TRBJ1-4	TRBD1	ASSLRTGGVEEKLF